Shown below are 31 T cell receptor beta chains from a single sample sequenced in a study of coeliac disease. The repertoire was sequenced with immunoSEQ multiplex PCR; TCRdb's copy has only in-frame clones and lacks some. Of about 6,500 clones in the sample, 55% to 65% were seen once. The material sequenced was lymphocytes from the gut lamina propria. All receptors come from a man aged 55 to 70 with celiac disease on a gluten-free diet.

A single count supports this clone. The J gene is TRBJ2-5, the V gene TRBV5-1; tentatively, D is TRBD2 (5 bases). There are 15 residues in the CDR3. V lost 0 bases and J lost 1, with 10 bases in between. Germline V gene lookup returns CDR1 SGHRS and CDR2 YFSETQ. Here the CDR3 DNA reads TGCGCCAGCAGCTTGGTTGCCGGGATCCAAGAGACCCAGTACTTC. As protein: CASSLVAGIQETQYF.

This clone was detected only a few times. The genes are TRBV7-9 and TRBJ2-4; no definite D call. Germline V gene lookup returns CDR1 SEHNR and CDR2 FQNEAQ (reference sequence). V was clipped by 5 bases and J by 6 bases, with 8 bases between them. The CDR3 runs to 12 residues. The DNA for the CDR3 is TGTGCCAGCAGCCCCCTCGGAAACATTCAGTACTTC. It translates to CASSPLGNIQYF.

This clone occurred a few times. This chain connects TRBV27 to TRBJ1-5; 8 nucleotides line up with TRBD1. Trimming took 3 bases from V and 4 from J; bases not matched to a gene: 5. CDR1 MNHEY and CDR2 SMNVEV come from the germline V gene (reference sequence). The CDR3 is 15 amino acids. CDR3 in DNA: TGTGCCAGCAGTTTCAGGGGGCTCGGGAATCAGCCCCAGCATTTT. Its protein is CASSFRGLGNQPQHF.

The V call is TRBV6-1, the J call TRBJ1-4; 7 bases match TRBD1. V shed 8 bases, J shed 4 bases, and the junction held 4 bases outside the gene matches. Germline CDR1 reads MNHNS; CDR2 reads SASEGT. The CDR3 spans 13 residues. In DNA form, the CDR3 reads TGTGCCAGCTACAGGGGCCTTAATGAAAAACTGTTTTTT. Amino acid sequence: CASYRGLNEKLFF.

The CDR3 DNA reads as TGTGCCAGCACATACGGGGGGGGGCGGCAAGAGACCCAGTACTTC. Translating gives CASTYGGGRQETQYF. The chain combines TRBV6-1 with TRBJ2-5, with 8 bases aligning to TRBD2. Germline V gives CDR1 MNHNS, CDR2 SASEGT. This CDR3 is 15 amino acids long. The V gene end was trimmed by 7 bases and the J gene end by 2 bases; junction bases not matched to a gene: 9.

This clone has a handful of counts. The chain combines TRBV29-1 with TRBJ1-1; possible D gene TRBD1, 6 bases. V lost 8 bases to trimming and J lost 1 base, with 29 bases between them. The CDR3 runs to 18 residues. Germline V CDR1 and CDR2: SQVTM, ANQGSEA. This CDR3 reads CSHDKSWQGKGENTEAFF. In DNA form, the CDR3 reads TGCAGCCATGACAAATCTTGGCAGGGAAAGGGGGAGAACACTGAAGCTTTCTTT.

In this sample, this clone turned up a few times. This chain joins TRBV5-6 and TRBJ1-2, with 9 nucleotides matching TRBD1. Germline loops: CDR1 SGHDT, CDR2 YYEEEE. V shed 6 bases, J shed 6 bases, and the junction held 6 bases outside the gene matches. This CDR3 has 13 residues. CDR3 sequence (DNA): TGTGCCAGCAAGACGGGACAGGGCAATGGCTACACCTTC. Translating it yields CASKTGQGNGYTF.

The J gene is TRBJ2-5, the V gene TRBV6-6, with D possibly TRBD1 on 6 matching bases. The length of the CDR3 is 15 residues. Trimming shortened V by 4 bases and J by 1 base, and 13 bases separated the two germline ends. CDR1 is MNHNY, CDR2 SVGAGI, per germline (reference sequence). The CDR3 DNA reads TGTGCCAGCAGTTTTGGTCCGGACAGCCAAGAGACCCAGTACTTC. Translating gives CASSFGPDSQETQYF.

There are a few counts of this clone. The chain has TRBV7-2 and TRBJ2-4, with D possibly being TRBD2 (5 bases). The CDR3 sequence is 17 residues long. V lost 5 bases and J 0 bases, leaving 17 bases between the germline ends. Germline CDR1 reads SGHTA; CDR2 reads FQGNSA. CDR3 in DNA: TGTGCCAGCAGCCCCGGACTGGGGTCAGTAGCCAAAAACATTCAGTACTTC. Translating gives CASSPGLGSVAKNIQYF.

The J gene is TRBJ2-3, the V gene TRBV30; 13 nucleotides align to TRBD2. The germline gives CDR1 GTSNPN, CDR2 SVGIG (reference sequence). There are 17 residues in the CDR3. V gave up 0 bases and J gave up 5 bases; unmatched junction bases: 8. For the CDR3, the DNA is TGTGCCTGGAGTGTAACCCGACTAGCGGGGGGAAGAGATACGCAGTATTTT. It encodes CAWSVTRLAGGRDTQYF.

V gene TRBV10-2 combines with J gene TRBJ1-2; 11 nucleotides match TRBD1. Germline-derived CDR1 and CDR2 are WSHSY and SAAADI. V lost 8 bases and J lost 0; bases outside the gene matches: 2. The CDR3 spans 14 residues. In DNA form, the CDR3 reads TGCGCCAGCGGGACAGGGGGAGCTAACTATGGCTACACCTTC. Translated, it gives CASGTGGANYGYTF.

The V gene is TRBV6-1, the J gene TRBJ2-1; tentatively, D is TRBD1 (6 bases). Trimming removed 2 bases at V and 6 bases at J, with 17 bases between. The V gene's germline CDR1 is MNHNS and CDR2 SASEGT. The CDR3 is made up of 16 amino acids. CDR3 protein: CASSEQGIVVINEQFF. CDR3 in DNA: TGTGCCAGCAGTGAACAGGGGATTGTCGTTATCAATGAGCAGTTCTTC.

The rearrangement joins TRBV5-1 to TRBJ2-3; possible D gene TRBD2, 5 bases. The CDR3 is 15 amino acids. The V gene lost 8 bases and the J gene lost 0 bases, with 16 bases spanning the gap. From germline, CDR1 is SGHRS and CDR2 YFSETQ. The CDR3 DNA reads as TGCGCCAGTTCCCGGACTTATTCTAGCACAGATACGCAGTATTTT. This encodes CASSRTYSSTDTQYF.

CDR3 nucleotides: TGTGCCAGCACCTCAGGGGGGCCAACTAATGAAAAACTGTTTTTT. This gives the protein CASTSGGPTNEKLFF. This chain links TRBV7-2 with TRBJ1-4, with 7 bases matching TRBD1. Losses at the gene ends were 7 bases for V and 0 bases for J; bases not matched to a gene: 5. The CDR3 is 15 residues long. CDR1 SGHTA and CDR2 FQGNSA come from the germline V gene. Full variable domain (rest looked up from reference TRBV7-2 and TRBJ1-4): GAGVSQSPSNKVTEKGKDVELRCDPISGHTALYWYRQSLGQGLEFLIYFQGNSAPDKSGLPSDRFSAERTGGSVSTLTIQRTQQEDSAVYLCASTSGGPTNEKLFFGSGTQLSVL.

This clone has a handful of counts. This rearrangement joins TRBV7-9 to TRBJ2-3; D is perhaps TRBD1 (5 bases). Trimming took off 3 bases at V and 5 bases at J, with 15 bases between the two ends. In germline, CDR1 is SEHNR, CDR2 FQNEAQ (reference sequence). CDR3 size: 15 residues. The CDR3 region has the DNA TGTGCCAGCAGCTTGCCGGCGCAGGGTATAGATACGCAGTATTTT. It is translated as CASSLPAQGIDTQYF.

This clone was counted between two and nine times. The chain combines TRBV5-1 with TRBJ1-6; perhaps TRBD1 as D (5 bases). Germline CDR1 is SGHRS and CDR2 is YFSETQ. Trimming stripped 1 base from V and 10 bases from J, with 15 bases between. CDR3 length: 15 amino acids. The CDR3 bases are TGCGCCAGCAGCTTGCTCTCGGGAGGGGAGTCACCCCTCCACTTT. It yields the protein CASSLLSGGESPLHF.

The chain couples TRBV10-3 to TRBJ1-4; maybe TRBD1 (5 bases). Trimming removed 1 base from V and 7 bases from J, with 13 bases in between. This CDR3 spans 15 amino acids. CDR1 and CDR2 (germline): ENHRY, SYGVKD. The CDR3: CAISEYVGPGEKLFF. As DNA, the CDR3 is TGTGCCATCAGTGAGTACGTGGGGCCGGGTGAAAAACTGTTTTTT.

The chain links TRBV28 to TRBJ2-4; TRBD2 matches 10 bases. This CDR3 is 17 amino acids long. V dropped 3 bases and J dropped 0; count of bases not matched to a gene: 5. Germline values: CDR1 MDHEN, CDR2 SYDVKM. Here the CDR3 DNA reads TGTGCCAGCAGTTTGGCTAGCGGGGGAGTAGCCAAAAACATTCAGTACTTC. As protein: CASSLASGGVAKNIQYF.

V usage is TRBV6-1 and J usage is TRBJ1-5; 9 bases fit TRBD1. CDR1 MNHNS and CDR2 SASEGT come from the germline V gene. J was trimmed by 5 bases and V by 8 bases; bases with no gene match: 7. This CDR3 spans 14 amino acids. The CDR3 loop reads CASLGTGLYQPQHF. CDR3 nucleotides: TGTGCCAGCTTAGGGACAGGGCTGTATCAGCCCCAGCATTTT.

V gene TRBV28 combines with J gene TRBJ2-3, with a tentative D call TRBD2 (6 bases). Trimming removed 10 bases at V and 4 bases at J, with 21 bases between. Germline values: CDR1 MDHEN, CDR2 SYDVKM. The CDR3 contains 15 residues. The CDR3: CATIRAGIFADTQYF. Written as DNA, the CDR3 is TGTGCCACCATACGGGCGGGGATTTTCGCAGATACGCAGTATTTT.

The chain recombines TRBV9 with TRBJ2-1; 10 bases fit TRBD1. V shed 4 bases and J 4 bases; nucleotides not matched to a gene: 5. The CDR3 totals 15 residues. Germline V gene lookup returns CDR1 SGDLS and CDR2 YYNGEE. The CDR3 DNA reads TGTGCCAGCAGCCCCCGGGACAGGGGTTACAATGAGCAGTTCTTC. This encodes CASSPRDRGYNEQFF.

J is TRBJ1-3 and V is TRBV5-5, with D possibly being TRBD1 (6 bases). Trimming left V 1 base short and J 3 bases short, with 8 bases between. The CDR3 is 14 residues long. Germline V CDR1 and CDR2: SGHKS, YYEKEE (reference sequence). The CDR3 DNA reads as TGTGCCAGCAGCTTGTACAGGGATGGAAACACCATATATTTT. The encoded protein is CASSLYRDGNTIYF.

By share, this clone ranks as medium-sized. This chain links TRBV7-9 with TRBJ2-3; 12 nucleotides align to TRBD2. This CDR3 spans 17 amino acids. V trimming: 4 bases; J trimming: 5 bases; junction bases outside the gene matches: 10. CDR1 SEHNR and CDR2 FQNEAQ come from the germline V gene (reference sequence). The CDR3 is CASSSRRLAGAQDTQYF. In DNA form, the CDR3 reads TGTGCCAGCAGCTCTCGTCGACTAGCGGGGGCCCAAGATACGCAGTATTTT.

The chain has TRBV27 and TRBJ1-1; 9 bases agree with TRBD1. The junction had 13 bases not matched to a gene; V was cut back by 0 bases and J by 5 bases. This CDR3 comprises 18 residues. Germline V gene sequence: CDR1 MNHEY, CDR2 SMNVEV (reference sequence). The CDR3 region is CASSLSLTGGSGSTEAFF. DNA for the CDR3: TGTGCCAGCAGTTTATCGTTGACAGGGGGAAGCGGTAGTACTGAAGCTTTCTTT.

The chain is built from TRBV25-1 and TRBJ2-5; D is perhaps TRBD2 (5 bases). The CDR3 totals 14 residues. Germline CDR1 MGHDK, CDR2 SYGVNS. V was pared by 0 bases and J by 5 bases, with 10 bases between. In nucleotides, the CDR3 is TGTGCCAGCAGTGAATACCCTCCGGGGGAGACCCAGTACTTC. Amino acid sequence: CASSEYPPGETQYF.

The chain recombines TRBV7-3 with TRBJ2-1, with a weak D call TRBD1 (5 bases). V was cut by 2 bases and J by 5 bases, with 13 bases left in between. CDR1 and CDR2 from the germline V gene are SGHTA and FQGTGA. This CDR3 comprises 15 residues. In nucleotides, the CDR3 is TGTGCCAGCAGCTTACAGGGCCGGAGAGACAATGAGCAGTTCTTC. It encodes CASSLQGRRDNEQFF.

The V and J genes are TRBV6-5 and TRBJ2-4, with D perhaps matching TRBD1 (6 bases). The CDR3 extends over 16 amino acids. Deletions cut 0 bases from V and 2 bases from J, with 11 bases between. CDR1 and CDR2 from the germline V gene are MNHEY and SVGAGI. DNA of the CDR3: TGTGCCAGCAGTTACTCGAGCAGGGGTACCAAAAACATTCAGTACTTC. It is translated as CASSYSSRGTKNIQYF.

As for this clone: In the same sample, other DNA sequences code for this CDR3. The chain is built from TRBV5-6 and TRBJ1-6; TRBD1 might be the D (6 bases). Germline CDR1 and CDR2: SGHDT and YYEEEE. The CDR3 loop spans 15 amino acids. V lost 1 base, J lost 7 bases, and 12 bases lay in between. The DNA of the CDR3 is TGTGCCAGCAGCTTGCGGTTTCAGGGGAATTCACCCCTCCACTTT. This codes for CASSLRFQGNSPLHF.

The chain is built from TRBV7-9 and TRBJ1-1; TRBD1 aligns across 12 bases. The V gene's germline CDR1 is SEHNR and CDR2 FQNEAQ (reference sequence). Trimming removed 3 bases from V and 7 bases from J; junction bases left unmatched: 3. There are 14 residues in the CDR3. The CDR3 is CASSLGTGGFEAFF. DNA of the CDR3: TGTGCCAGCAGCTTGGGGACAGGGGGCTTTGAAGCTTTCTTT.

The chain couples TRBV11-3 to TRBJ2-2; tentative D call: TRBD1 (5 bases). With 5 bases removed from V and 0 bases from J, the gap between germline ends came to 13 bases. The CDR3 covers 16 residues. Germline CDR1 and CDR2: SGHNT and YENEEA. CDR3 region: CASSLRQSSNTGELFF. The CDR3 nucleotides read TGTGCCAGCAGCCTTCGACAGAGCTCGAACACCGGGGAGCTGTTTTTT.

V gene TRBV6-1 combines with J gene TRBJ1-2; the D is unclear. The CDR3 is made up of 13 amino acids. The germline V and J ends were trimmed by 1 base and 2 bases, with 5 bases remaining between them. Germline loops: CDR1 MNHNS, CDR2 SASEGT. CDR3 DNA: TGTGCCAGCAGTGAAGAGAGGAACTATGGCTACACCTTC. Its protein is CASSEERNYGYTF.